This record concerns one T cell receptor (beta chain) sequence. Its cognate antigen is unknown. This sample is part of a study of CD4 T cells in relation to SARS-CoV-2 and coronaviruses. Data came from immunoSEQ multiplex PCR; TCRdb stores just in-frame clones and leaves some out. This sample carries around 22,000 clones, around 77% of them seen once, and the ten largest clones take roughly 16%. CDR1 and CDR2 (germline): KGHSH, LQKENI. This CDR3 is built from 14 residues. V was pared by 1 base and J by 1 base, with 7 bases between. CD4+ T cells from unexposed donors were obtained before the COVID-19 pandemic (2011-2018). After about 11 days of culture, CD4+ T cells were isolated. Cultures held two million PBMCs per well with about 10 IU/ml IL-2.

This receptor was taken from a human donor in good health. The specimen was CD4+ T cells from PBMCs, cultured in vitro. The chain combines TRBV18 with TRBJ1-1; no reliable D call. CDR3 amino acids: CASSPLSPNTEAFF. The CDR3 nucleotides read TGTGCCAGCTCACCACTGTCCCCGAACACTGAAGCTTTCTTT.